This T cell receptor (beta chain) was sequenced during a study of post-analysis software for immune sequencing data. CDR1 is SGHDN, CDR2 FVKESK, per germline. The CDR3 has 14 residues. The TCR beta cDNA libraries carried unique molecular identifiers. From the PCR reads, TCRdb called clonotypes with MiXCR, one entry per CDR3 protein. The data show roughly 650,000 distinct CDR3 sequences, roughly three fifths seen once. Study-level points and caveats: TRBV segments more frequent in patients than in controls numbered five and included TRBV5-6, TRBV5-1 and TRBV20-1. F measure showed strong co-clustering of same-batch samples.

About this clonotype: The antigen is unknown. The junction departs from germline at one end; a sequencing error may be responsible.

The rearrangement uses TRBV14 and TRBJ2-3, with a possible D match to TRBD1 (5 bases). The TCR originated in a girl aged 2-10 years with multiple sclerosis. Sequenced input: blood. The CDR3 region is CASNQEVDRDTQYF. In DNA, the CDR3 is TGTGCCAGCAACCAAGAAGTCGACAGAGATACGCAGTATTTT.